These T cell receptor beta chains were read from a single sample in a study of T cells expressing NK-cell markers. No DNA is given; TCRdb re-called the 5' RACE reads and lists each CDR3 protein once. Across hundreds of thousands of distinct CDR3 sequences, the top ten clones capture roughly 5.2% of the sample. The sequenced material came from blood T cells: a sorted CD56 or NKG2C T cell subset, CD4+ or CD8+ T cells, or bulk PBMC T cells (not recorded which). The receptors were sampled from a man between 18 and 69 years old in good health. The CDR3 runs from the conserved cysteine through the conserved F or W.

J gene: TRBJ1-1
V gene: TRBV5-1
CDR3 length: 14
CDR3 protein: CASSLGHSGTEAFF

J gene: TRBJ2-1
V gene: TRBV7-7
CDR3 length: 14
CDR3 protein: CASSKWTGGDEQFF

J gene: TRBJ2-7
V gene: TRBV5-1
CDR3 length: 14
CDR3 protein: CASSLDGRLNEQYF

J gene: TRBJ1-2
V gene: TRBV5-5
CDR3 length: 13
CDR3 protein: CASREDRRRSYTF

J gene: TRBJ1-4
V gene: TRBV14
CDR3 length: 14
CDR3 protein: CASSRPGLEEKLFF

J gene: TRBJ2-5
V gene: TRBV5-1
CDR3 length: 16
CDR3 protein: CASSLSGQGPEETQYF

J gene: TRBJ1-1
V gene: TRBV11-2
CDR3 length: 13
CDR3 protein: CASSQGDWGQAFF

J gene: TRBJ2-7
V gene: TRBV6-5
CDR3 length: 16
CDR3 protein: CASRKRFQERTYEQYF

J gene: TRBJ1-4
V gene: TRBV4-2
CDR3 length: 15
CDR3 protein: CASSQGDRANEKLFF

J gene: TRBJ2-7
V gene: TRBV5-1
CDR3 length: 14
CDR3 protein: CASSLGVTSYEQYF

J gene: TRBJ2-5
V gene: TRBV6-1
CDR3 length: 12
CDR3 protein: CASRAAQETQYF

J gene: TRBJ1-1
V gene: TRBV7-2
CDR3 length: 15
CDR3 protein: CASAKRNLGDTEAFF